A selection of T cell receptor beta chains follows, all from one sample in a study of blood T cell repertoires in COVID-19. Sequencing used immunoSEQ multiplex PCR; TCRdb keeps in-frame clones, though not all of them. The data show over 200,000 clones, about 88% seen once. Material for sequencing was peripheral blood. These receptors all stem from a man in his forties or fifties with active or convalescent COVID-19. Each CDR3 is given with its conserved first and last residue. D genes are given only for firm matches. For some rows the clone size is stated as once, few or many, or as a class when expanded; others skip it.

TRBV27,TRBJ1-1,.,.,TGTGCCAGCAGCCCCAGCGTGAGGAGGGGAAATACTGAAGCTTTCTTT,CASSPSVRRGNTEAFF
TRBV2,TRBJ2-5,.,TRBD1,TGTGCCAGCAGAGGACAGGGGGCTGGGGAGACCCAGTACTTC,CASRGQGAGETQYF
TRBV28,TRBJ2-5,.,TRBD2,TGTGCCAGCAGTATGACTAGCGGGGGTGAGCAAGAGACCCAGTACTTC,CASSMTSGGEQETQYF
TRBV25-1,TRBJ1-2,.,.,TGTGCCAGCAGTGAACATGCCGGGGAAGTGCGTCACTATGGCTACACCTTC,CASSEHAGEVRHYGYTF
TRBV5-1,TRBJ1-4,.,TRBD1,TGCGCCAGCCAGACTTTCGGACAGGATAATGAAAAACTGTTTTTT,CASQTFGQDNEKLFF
TRBV10-2,TRBJ1-1,.,.,TGCGCCAGCAGCGAGATCCGGGGCACTGAAGCTTTCTTT,CASSEIRGTEAFF
TRBV4-1,TRBJ1-1,few,.,TGCGCCAGCAGCCCGATCACAGGAGGGGAAGCTTCTGAAGCTTTCTTT,CASSPITGGEASEAFF
TRBV5-1,TRBJ1-2,.,.,TGCGCCAGCAGCTTGGGAGGTATAGCTAACTATGGCTACACCTTC,CASSLGGIANYGYTF
TRBV7-3,TRBJ2-1,.,TRBD2,TGTGCCAGCAGCCCCCAGGCGGGAGTTTCATACAATGAGCAGTTCTTC,CASSPQAGVSYNEQFF
TRBV5-1,TRBJ2-3,.,.,TGCGCCACCCGTAGCAACGGGGAGGATACGCAGTATTTT,CATRSNGEDTQYF
TRBV5-8,TRBJ1-5,.,.,TGTGCCAGCAGCTTATTGCAGGGAAATCAGCCCCAGCATTTT,CASSLLQGNQPQHF
TRBV7-3,TRBJ1-2,.,TRBD1,TGTGCCAGCAGCTTAGGGACAGGGGACTATGGCTACACCTTC,CASSLGTGDYGYTF
TRBV28,TRBJ1-1,.,TRBD1,TGTGCCAGCAGTCAAGGGACAGGGAACACTGAAGCTTTCTTT,CASSQGTGNTEAFF
TRBV9,TRBJ1-1,.,.,TGTGCCAGCAGCGGCAGGGGTGGCGACACTGAAGCTTTCTTT,CASSGRGGDTEAFF
TRBV12-5,TRBJ1-3,.,.,TGTGCTAGTGGTTTTCAGGGGCAAACTACTGGAAACACCATATATTTT,CASGFQGQTTGNTIYF
TRBV18,TRBJ1-1,.,TRBD1,TGTGCCAGCTCACCGGTGTTTGGACAGGGGACTGAAGCTTTCTTT,CASSPVFGQGTEAFF
TRBV10-3,TRBJ1-1,once,.,TGTGCCATCAGTGTTCTTCCCTCAACGGGACAAGTGGAGGCTTTCTTT,CAISVLPSTGQVEAFF
TRBV3-1/TRBV3-2,TRBJ1-5,.,TRBD1,TGTGCCAGCAGCCAAGATCAGGGGGCCGGTCAGCCCCAGCATTTT,CASSQDQGAGQPQHF
TRBV5-6,TRBJ2-3,.,TRBD2,TGTGCCAGCAGCTTGGCTCTAGCGGGAGTAGGCGCAGATACGCAGTATTTT,CASSLALAGVGADTQYF
TRBV6-5,TRBJ1-2,.,.,TGTGCCAGCAGTTACGGGGCAGGGACAAATGGCTACACCTTC,CASSYGAGTNGYTF
TRBV28,TRBJ1-2,.,.,TGTGCCAGCAGTTTCCAGGGTTGGAATGGCTACACCTTC,CASSFQGWNGYTF
TRBV28,TRBJ1-2,once,.,TGTGCCAGCAGTTTATATATAGTAGGTCCCGGGATCGACTATGGCTACACCTTC,CASSLYIVGPGIDYGYTF
TRBV28,TRBJ2-7,.,TRBD1,TGTGCCAGCAGCTACGCCGGGACAGGCTACGAGCAGTACTTC,CASSYAGTGYEQYF
TRBV7-8,TRBJ2-7,.,TRBD1,TGTGCCAGCAGCTTCATTGACAGGGCCTACGAGCAGTACTTC,CASSFIDRAYEQYF
TRBV7-8,TRBJ2-2,.,TRBD1,TGTGCCAGCAGCTTTACAGGGGGCAGCACCGGGGAGCTGTTTTTT,CASSFTGGSTGELFF
TRBV7-9,TRBJ2-3,once,.,TGTGCCAGCAGCTCCCCCACCGACAGAACCGGCACAGATACGCAGTATTTT,CASSSPTDRTGTDTQYF
TRBV2,TRBJ2-7,.,.,TGTGCCAGCAGTGAAGACTTGGGGAGTAAGCGGTACTTC,CASSEDLGSKRYF
TRBV5-1,TRBJ1-2,.,.,TGCGCCAGCAGCTTGGGACGGGACAACCCCTATGGCTACACCTTC,CASSLGRDNPYGYTF
TRBV18,TRBJ2-6,.,.,TGTGCCAGCTCACCACGGTTCCAGGAAGACTCTGGGGCCAACGTCCTGACTTTC,CASSPRFQEDSGANVLTF
TRBV15,TRBJ1-2,.,.,TGTGCCACCAGCGACGGGACACCCTATGGCTACACCTTC,CATSDGTPYGYTF
TRBV6-1,TRBJ1-5,.,.,TGTGCCAGCAGTGAAGGGGGGCGACCGGATCAGCCCCAGCATTTT,CASSEGGRPDQPQHF
TRBV27,TRBJ1-1,.,.,TGTGCCAGCAGTCTGGCACAGGGTTTGACTGAAGCTTTCTTT,CASSLAQGLTEAFF
TRBV5-1,TRBJ1-2,.,TRBD1,TGCGCCAGCAGCTTGGCTCCGGCAGGGGGCGCGTATGGCTACACCTTC,CASSLAPAGGAYGYTF
TRBV4-1,TRBJ1-2,.,.,TGCGCCAGCAGCCAAGCTAGCAGCGCTTTTAACTATGGCTACACCTTC,CASSQASSAFNYGYTF
TRBV28,TRBJ2-7,.,.,TGTGCCAGCAGTCTAGGGACCCATTTCGCGGGGGAGCAGTACTTC,CASSLGTHFAGEQYF
TRBV29-1,TRBJ1-1,.,TRBD1,TGCAGCGTTGAATACAGGGGGCAGAACACTGAAGCTTTCTTT,CSVEYRGQNTEAFF
TRBV28,TRBJ2-5,few,TRBD1,TGTGCCAGCAGCTACCCGACGGGACAGGGGGGAGAGACCCAGTACTTC,CASSYPTGQGGETQYF
TRBV10-3,TRBJ2-1,.,TRBD2,TGTGCCATCAGTCCGTTCGGCGCGGGGGGTAGCTCCTACAATGAGCAGTTCTTC,CAISPFGAGGSSYNEQFF
TRBV4-1,TRBJ1-1,once,.,TGCGCCAGCAGCCAAGTGCGGGGTCCCGAAGCTTTCTTT,CASSQVRGPEAFF
TRBV2,TRBJ1-2,.,.,TGTGCCAGCAGTGACGGAGCGCGGGAGCCGACGGGCTACACCTTC,CASSDGAREPTGYTF
TRBV19,TRBJ2-2,.,TRBD2,TGTGCCAGTAGACGACTAGCAGCCCTAGCGAACACCGGGGAGCTGTTTTTT,CASRRLAALANTGELFF
TRBV3-1/TRBV3-2,TRBJ1-1,.,.,TGTGCCAGCAGCCCAAGGCCGCGGCTGGAAGCTTTCTTT,CASSPRPRLEAFF
TRBV11-2,TRBJ2-3,.,TRBD1,TGTGCCAGCAGCCCCTGGGACAGTAATTACACAGATACGCAGTATTTT,CASSPWDSNYTDTQYF
TRBV2,TRBJ2-3,.,TRBD1,TGTGCCAGCAGTGTGACAGGGTTAAGCACAGATACGCAGTATTTT,CASSVTGLSTDTQYF
TRBV10-2,TRBJ1-5,.,TRBD1,TGCGCCAGCAGTAAGGGACAGGGAATGATAAGGCAGCCCCAGCATTTT,CASSKGQGMIRQPQHF
TRBV4-2,TRBJ1-4,.,.,TGTGCCAGCAGCCAAGGTCGAACAGCTGCAACTAATGAAAAACTGTTTTTT,CASSQGRTAATNEKLFF
TRBV5-1,TRBJ1-5,.,.,TGCGCCAGCAGCCCAGGACAGAATCAGCCCCAGCATTTT,CASSPGQNQPQHF
TRBV29-1,TRBJ1-2,few,TRBD1,TGCAGCGTCGGGACGACAGGGGGCTACACCTTC,CSVGTTGGYTF
TRBV10-1,TRBJ1-3,.,.,TGCGCCAGCGACGGCAGGTCTTCCTCTGGAAACACCATATATTTT,CASDGRSSSGNTIYF
TRBV4-1,TRBJ2-5,.,.,TGCGCCAGCAGCCAGTTCAGGGGAGAGACCCAGTACTTC,CASSQFRGETQYF
TRBV7-9,TRBJ1-3,.,.,TGTGCCAGCAGCTCGCCTACAGGGTCCTACTCTGGAAACACCATATATTTT,CASSSPTGSYSGNTIYF